Listed here are 12 T cell receptor beta chains from one sample, sequenced in a study of OX40 agonist ivuxolimab in advanced cancers. Sequenced by immunoSEQ multiplex PCR; TCRdb stores in-frame clones only, minus some. Of 55,000 to 90,000 clones listed, about four fifths are singletons. This specimen consisted of CD4+ or CD8+ T cells sorted from blood, obtained in a trial of the OX40 agonist ivuxolimab. These TCRs come from an adult with an advanced solid tumor such as melanoma, head and neck, liver or kidney cancer.

This clone was counted only a few times. The rearrangement links TRBV19 to TRBJ1-6; D remains unclear. The CDR3 is 14 amino acids. Germline V lookup: CDR1 LNHDA, CDR2 SQIVND (reference sequence). V gave up 3 bases and J gave up 5 bases, with 8 bases separating them. The CDR3 DNA is TGTGCCAGTAGTATTTACAGCGATAATTCACCCCTCCACTTT. It yields the protein CASSIYSDNSPLHF.

The chain carries TRBV19 and TRBJ1-1, with D perhaps matching TRBD1 (6 bases). V dropped 4 bases and J dropped 7 bases, with 16 bases sitting between them. Germline values: CDR1 LNHDA, CDR2 SQIVND (reference sequence). CDR3 length equals 14 residues. CDR3 DNA: TGTGCCAGTAGTACTTTGGGACAACTCTTTGAAGCTTTCTTT. This encodes CASSTLGQLFEAFF.

The chain couples TRBV19 to TRBJ1-4; weak D call: TRBD1 (6 bases). The CDR3 is 14 amino acids. The ends were cut back, 5 bases at V and 8 bases at J, with 15 bases in the middle. Germline CDR1 and CDR2: LNHDA and SQIVND (reference sequence). This chain's CDR3 is CASSPPGTNEKLFF. CDR3 DNA: TGTGCCAGTAGTCCGCCCGGGACAAACGAAAAACTGTTTTTT.

This chain links TRBV5-3 with TRBJ1-1, with a weak D call TRBD1 (6 bases). TRBV5-3 belongs to the ORF category, with a function that is uncertain. This CDR3 comprises 15 residues. Trimming stripped 2 bases from V and 3 bases from J, with 14 bases between. CDR3 loop: CARSFNLRGHTEAFF. The CDR3 DNA sequence: TGTGCCAGAAGCTTCAATCTCCGGGGGCACACTGAAGCTTTCTTT.

This chain links TRBV11-3 with TRBJ2-5; TRBD1 matches 9 bases. The CDR3 has 15 residues. In germline, CDR1 is SGHNT, CDR2 YENEEA. V trimming: 4 bases; J trimming: 5 bases; junction bases outside the gene matches: 8. The CDR3 nucleotides are TGTGCCAGCAGCTCGGGGACAGGGCCGCAGGAGACCCAGTACTTC. It yields the protein CASSSGTGPQETQYF.

CDR3 amino acids: CASSSRSSYNSPLHF. Written as DNA, the CDR3 is TGTGCCAGCAGTTCCCGTAGCTCCTATAATTCACCCCTCCACTTT. The V call is TRBV28, the J call TRBJ1-6; no reliable D call. Germline V CDR1 and CDR2: MDHEN, SYDVKM. V gave up 4 bases and J gave up 0 bases, with 7 bases separating them. The CDR3 covers 15 residues.

This sequence joins TRBV6-1 and TRBJ2-2; 10 nucleotides match TRBD1. The CDR3 loop spans 17 amino acids. Germline V gives CDR1 MNHNS, CDR2 SASEGT. Trimming cost V 4 bases and J 4 bases; bases outside gene matches: 9. The CDR3: CASSGWDRGRSTGELFF. As DNA, the CDR3 is TGTGCCAGCAGTGGTTGGGACAGGGGAAGGAGCACCGGGGAGCTGTTTTTT.

The V and J genes are TRBV10-1 and TRBJ2-7; D uncertain. The CDR3 is 13 amino acids. CDR1 and CDR2 (germline): WNHNN, SYGVQD (reference sequence). V was trimmed by 3 bases and J by 3 bases, leaving 9 bases between them. CDR3 residues: CASSDSTIYEQYF. DNA of the CDR3: TGCGCCAGCAGTGATTCGACAATCTACGAGCAGTACTTC.

This chain links TRBV7-2 with TRBJ1-3; D possibly corresponds to TRBD1 (6 bases). Trimming left V 0 bases short and J 3 bases short, with 9 bases between. This CDR3 is 15 amino acids long. Looked up from germline, CDR1 is SGHTA and CDR2 is FQGNSA. CDR3 in amino acids: CASSLAGGRGNTIYF. The CDR3 DNA sequence: TGTGCCAGCAGCTTAGCCGGGGGGCGTGGAAACACCATATATTTT.

The chain employs TRBV5-4 and TRBJ2-1; D might be TRBD1 (5 bases). The CDR3 totals 15 residues. Germline CDR1 SGHNT, CDR2 YYREEE (reference sequence). Trimming stripped 4 bases from V and 8 bases from J, with 19 bases between. The DNA for the CDR3 is TGTGCCAGCAGCCCCCGGACACCAGTGGTACATGAGCAGTTCTTC. Its translation is CASSPRTPVVHEQFF.

The V gene is TRBV6-1, the J gene TRBJ2-7, with D hard to call. V was shortened by 3 bases and J by 7 bases, with 13 bases between the two germline ends. Germline V gene sequence: CDR1 MNHNS, CDR2 SASEGT. The CDR3 is 13 residues long. CDR3 amino acids: CASSDWGPGEQYF. DNA for the CDR3: TGTGCCAGCAGTGATTGGGGTCCGGGTGAGCAGTACTTC.

The CDR3 nucleotides are TGTGCCAGCAGTCCGGCGACTAGCGGGGGGGCAGGGGAGCAGTACTTC. This gives the protein CASSPATSGGAGEQYF. V and J are TRBV27 and TRBJ2-7; 14 bases are a match to TRBD2. The CDR3 loop spans 16 amino acids. The junction had 10 bases not matched to a gene; V was cut back by 5 bases and J by 7 bases. Germline loops: CDR1 MNHEY, CDR2 SMNVEV (reference sequence).